This T cell receptor beta chain was sequenced during a study of patients and donors after allogeneic stem cell transplantation. A single record per CDR3 protein comes from TCRdb applying MiXCR to the RT-PCR reads. The table records almost 90,000 distinct CDR3 sequences, 4.5% to 5% of them present only once. Looked up from germline, CDR1 is DFQATT and CDR2 is SNEGSKA (reference sequence). The ends were cut back, 4 bases at V and 3 bases at J, with 9 bases in the middle. This CDR3 contains 12 residues. This clonotype was recorded at least ten times. The material sequenced was blood, either unsorted or a sorted T cell fraction (not recorded which). This sequence originates from a human donor who was either an allogeneic HSCT recipient or a stem cell or donor lymphocyte infusion donor (not recorded which). It is not recorded whose cells these are; they may come from a transplant donor. The chain carries TRBV20-1 and TRBJ1-1, with D possibly being TRBD1 (5 bases). CDR3 loop: CSAKAGDTEAFF. The DNA for the CDR3 is TGCAGTGCTAAAGCGGGGGACACTGAAGCTTTCTTT.